A single sample is the source of the 5 T cell receptor beta chains below, sequenced in a study of cytomegalovirus exposure and HLA in healthy donors. The PCR ran on 60 Vbeta and 13 Jbeta primers. Repertoires were generated with immunoSEQ multiplex PCR, while TCRdb's copy carries only in-frame clones and drops some. In the table there are roughly 70,000 clones, roughly four fifths of which are singletons. The sample comprised PBMCs. The source of these receptors is a man in his sixties or seventies in good health and CMV-seronegative.

The chain links TRBV4-3 to TRBJ1-2, with 8 bases fitting TRBD1. Germline V gives CDR1 LGHNA, CDR2 YSLEER. Trimming at V came to 0 bases and at J to 9 bases, leaving 9 bases not matched to a gene. This CDR3 spans 15 amino acids. The CDR3 sequence: CASSQDAQGTGRYTF. The CDR3 DNA follows: TGCGCCAGCAGCCAAGACGCGCAGGGGACAGGACGCTACACCTTC.

The chain has TRBV28 and TRBJ1-4; 9 positions match TRBD1. Germline assignment: CDR1 MDHEN and CDR2 SYDVKM. V lost 6 bases and J lost 8; bases outside the gene matches: 10. The CDR3 length is 15 residues. CDR3 protein: CASRGWDRASEKLFF. CDR3 DNA: TGTGCCAGCAGGGGCTGGGACAGGGCAAGCGAAAAACTGTTTTTT. Complete variable domain (other parts from reference TRBV28 and TRBJ1-4): DVKVTQSSRYLVKRTGEKVFLECVQDMDHENMFWYRQDPGLGLRLIYFSYDVKMKEKGDIPEGYSVSREKKERFSLILESASTNQTSMYLCASRGWDRASEKLFFGSGTQLSVL.

A single count supports this clone. The germline gene is not matched at one end of the junction; a read error may be the cause. Other nucleotide sequences in the sample specify the same CDR3. This chain's CDR3 is CASSLGLASTDTQYF. The CDR3 coding sequence is TGTGCTAGCAGCTTAGGACTTGCGAGCACAGATACGCAGTATTTT. V usage is TRBV7-7 and J usage is TRBJ2-3; tentative D call: TRBD2 (5 bases). The length of the CDR3 is 15 residues. Looked up from germline, CDR1 is SSHAT and CDR2 is FNYEAQ (reference sequence).

V usage is TRBV7-9 and J usage is TRBJ2-7, with 9 bases fitting TRBD1. There are 14 residues in the CDR3. From germline, CDR1 is SEHNR and CDR2 FQNEAQ (reference sequence). The ends lost 5 bases at V and 6 bases at J; junction bases unmatched: 8. The CDR3 nucleotides are TGTGCCAGCAGCCAATCCGGGACAGGGTGCGAGCAGTACTTC. Translation gives CASSQSGTGCEQYF.

V gene TRBV18 combines with J gene TRBJ2-7, with D unresolved. Trimming shortened V by 3 bases and J by 0 bases, and 9 bases separated the two germline ends. This CDR3 comprises 14 residues. CDR1 and CDR2 from the germline V gene are KGHSH and LQKENI. CDR3 protein: CASSPSQSSYEQYF. CDR3 nucleotides: TGTGCCAGCTCACCTTCACAGAGCTCCTACGAGCAGTACTTC.